The sequence of this T cell receptor (beta chain) was determined in a study of cytomegalovirus exposure and HLA in healthy donors. Trimming took 0 bases from V and 5 from J, leaving 5 bases between them. This CDR3 region has 12 residues. Germline V gene data show CDR1 as GTSNPN and CDR2 as SVGIG (reference sequence). The repertoire was sequenced with immunoSEQ multiplex PCR; TCRdb's copy has only in-frame clones and lacks some. The sample yields 110,000 or so clones, 88% seen once. The sequenced material came from PBMCs. The chain has TRBV30 and TRBJ1-5; D is unresolved. The TCR comes from a man aged 18 to 29 in good health and CMV-seronegative. Written as DNA, the CDR3 is TGTGCCTGGAGTGTATTCGATCAGCCCCAGCATTTT. This translates into CAWSVFDQPQHF.